This entry concerns a single T cell receptor beta chain. Its antigen is not known. Each CDR3 protein gets one entry after TCRdb re-called the RT-PCR reads with MiXCR. The sample contains over 150,000 distinct CDR3 sequences, approximately 15% of which appear only once. The data belong to a study of response to subunit inactivated influenza vaccine. Findings and limits, study-wide: Few new T cells, the authors suggested, are recruited by each seasonal influenza vaccination.

Trimming stripped 4 bases from V and 1 base from J, with 16 bases between. The CDR3 contains 16 residues. The germline V gene has CDR1 SGDLS and CDR2 YYNGEE. The source was CD8+ T cells sorted from PBMCs, collected 4 to 6 days after vaccination. The chain carries TRBV9 and TRBJ2-3; D may be TRBD2 (6 bases). This clonotype was obtained from a man in his forties or fifties who received an inactivated influenza vaccine. The CDR3: CASSSSPRRGTDTQYF. The CDR3 coding sequence is TGTGCCAGCAGCTCCAGTCCCAGGAGGGGCACAGATACGCAGTATTTT.